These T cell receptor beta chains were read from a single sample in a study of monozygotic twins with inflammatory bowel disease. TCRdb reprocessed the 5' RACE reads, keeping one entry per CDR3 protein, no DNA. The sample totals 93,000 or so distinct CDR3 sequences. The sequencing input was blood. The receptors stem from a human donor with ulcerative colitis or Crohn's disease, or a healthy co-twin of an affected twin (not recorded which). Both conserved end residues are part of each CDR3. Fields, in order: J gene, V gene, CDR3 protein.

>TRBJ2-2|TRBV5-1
CASSFGTGAAGELFF
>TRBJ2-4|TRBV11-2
CASRPEGGGAKNIQYF
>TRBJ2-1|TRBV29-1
CSPLWGGEQFF
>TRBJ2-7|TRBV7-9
CASSPGTWISYEQYF
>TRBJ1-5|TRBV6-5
CASSYSQPDPYSNQPQHF
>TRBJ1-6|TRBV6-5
CASSYGDRGISPLHF
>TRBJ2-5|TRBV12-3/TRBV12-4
CASTKQGAGETQYF
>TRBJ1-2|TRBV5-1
CASSLFTGTVSYGYTF
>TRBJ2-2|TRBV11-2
CASSTDRQARTGELFF
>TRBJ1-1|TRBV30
CAWSQGTEAFF
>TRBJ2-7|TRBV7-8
CASSLILDRRYEQYF
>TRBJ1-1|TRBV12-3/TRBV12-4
CASGDSTRNTEAFF
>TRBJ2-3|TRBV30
CAWSVLAGGPDTQYF
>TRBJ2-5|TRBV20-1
CSARGTSGRDQETQYF
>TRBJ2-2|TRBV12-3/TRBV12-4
CASSSSPGELFF
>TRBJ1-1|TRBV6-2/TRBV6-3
CASSYVDRNTEAFF
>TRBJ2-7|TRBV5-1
CASSPDRSSYEQYF
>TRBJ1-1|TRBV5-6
CASSLDRYTEAFF